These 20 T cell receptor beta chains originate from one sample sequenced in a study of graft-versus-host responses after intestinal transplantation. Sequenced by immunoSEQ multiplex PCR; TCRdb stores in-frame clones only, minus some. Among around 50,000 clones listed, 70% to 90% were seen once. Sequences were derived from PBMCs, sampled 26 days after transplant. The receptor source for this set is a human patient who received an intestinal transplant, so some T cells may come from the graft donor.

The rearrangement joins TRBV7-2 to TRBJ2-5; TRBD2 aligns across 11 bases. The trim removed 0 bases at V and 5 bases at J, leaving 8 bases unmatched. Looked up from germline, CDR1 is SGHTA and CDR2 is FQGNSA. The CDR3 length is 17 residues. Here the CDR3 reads CASSLALAGGWTETQYF. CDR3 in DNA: TGTGCCAGCAGCTTAGCCCTAGCGGGAGGTTGGACGGAGACCCAGTACTTC.

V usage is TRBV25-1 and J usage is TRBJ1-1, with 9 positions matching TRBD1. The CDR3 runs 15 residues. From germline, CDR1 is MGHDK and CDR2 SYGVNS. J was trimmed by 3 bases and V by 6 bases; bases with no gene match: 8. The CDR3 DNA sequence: TGTGCCAGCAGGGATCAAACAGGGGGCTACACTGAAGCTTTCTTT. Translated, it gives CASRDQTGGYTEAFF.

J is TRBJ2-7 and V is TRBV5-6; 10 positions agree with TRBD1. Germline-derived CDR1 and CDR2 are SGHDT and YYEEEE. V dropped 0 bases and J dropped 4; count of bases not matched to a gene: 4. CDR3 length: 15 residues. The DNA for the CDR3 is TGTGCCAGCAGCTTGGCCGGGACAGGGGCGTACGAGCAGTACTTC. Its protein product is CASSLAGTGAYEQYF.

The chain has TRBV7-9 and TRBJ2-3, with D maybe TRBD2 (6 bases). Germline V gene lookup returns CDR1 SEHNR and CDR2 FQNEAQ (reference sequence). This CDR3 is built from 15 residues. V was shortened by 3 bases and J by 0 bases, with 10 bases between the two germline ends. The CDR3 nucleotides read TGTGCCAGCAGCTTTTGGGGACTGAGCACAGATACGCAGTATTTT. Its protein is CASSFWGLSTDTQYF.

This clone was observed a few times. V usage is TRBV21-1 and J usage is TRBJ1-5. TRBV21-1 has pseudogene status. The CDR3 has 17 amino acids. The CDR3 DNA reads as TGTGACGAGGTGAGGGGAAATGGGGGGTCTAGCAATCAGCCCCAGCATTTT. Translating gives CDEVRGNGGSSNQPQHF.

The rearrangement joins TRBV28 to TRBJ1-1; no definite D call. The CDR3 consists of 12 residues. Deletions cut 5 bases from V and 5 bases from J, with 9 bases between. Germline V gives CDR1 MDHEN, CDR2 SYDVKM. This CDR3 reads CASSTEQTEAFF. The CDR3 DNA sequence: TGTGCCAGCAGTACAGAACAAACTGAAGCTTTCTTT.

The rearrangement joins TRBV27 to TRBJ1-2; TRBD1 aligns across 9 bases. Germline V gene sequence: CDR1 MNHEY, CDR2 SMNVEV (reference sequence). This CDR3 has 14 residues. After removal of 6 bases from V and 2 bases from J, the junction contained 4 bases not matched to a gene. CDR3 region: CASSITGGNYGYTF. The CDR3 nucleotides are TGTGCCAGCAGCATCACAGGGGGCAACTATGGCTACACCTTC.

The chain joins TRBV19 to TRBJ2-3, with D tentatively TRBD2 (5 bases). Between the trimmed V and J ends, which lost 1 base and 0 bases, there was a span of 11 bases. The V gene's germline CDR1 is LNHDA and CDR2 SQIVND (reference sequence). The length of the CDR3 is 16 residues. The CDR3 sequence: CASSIGLGGSTDTQYF. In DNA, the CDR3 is TGTGCCAGTAGTATAGGTTTGGGCGGGAGCACAGATACGCAGTATTTT.

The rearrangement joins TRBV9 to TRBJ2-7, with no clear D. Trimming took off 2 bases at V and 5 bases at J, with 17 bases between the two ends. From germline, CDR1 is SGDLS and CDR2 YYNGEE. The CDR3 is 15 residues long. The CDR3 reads CASSVGSVVTHEQYF. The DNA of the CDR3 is TGTGCCAGCAGCGTCGGGTCAGTAGTTACACACGAGCAGTACTTC.

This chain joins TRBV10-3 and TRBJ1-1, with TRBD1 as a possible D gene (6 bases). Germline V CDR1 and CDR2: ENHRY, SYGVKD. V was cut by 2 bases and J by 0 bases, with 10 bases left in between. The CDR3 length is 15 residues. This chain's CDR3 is CAISELGGMNTEAFF. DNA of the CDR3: TGTGCCATCAGTGAGCTAGGGGGAATGAACACTGAAGCTTTCTTT.

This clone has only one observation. The DNA for the CDR3 is TGTGCCAGCAGCTTCCTATCCGGGACAGGCAACTATGGCTACACCTTC. It codes for CASSFLSGTGNYGYTF. V usage is TRBV13 and J usage is TRBJ1-2; 8 nucleotides line up with TRBD1. V was pared by 3 bases and J by 2 bases, with 8 bases of the junction left unmatched. CDR1 and CDR2 from the germline V gene are PRHDT and FYEKMQ (reference sequence). The CDR3 sequence is 16 residues long.

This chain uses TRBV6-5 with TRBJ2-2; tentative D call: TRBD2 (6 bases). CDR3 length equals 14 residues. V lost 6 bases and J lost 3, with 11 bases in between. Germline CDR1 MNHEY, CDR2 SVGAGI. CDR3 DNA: TGTGCCAGCAGCTTACGGGACTACACCGGGGAGCTGTTTTTT. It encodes CASSLRDYTGELFF.

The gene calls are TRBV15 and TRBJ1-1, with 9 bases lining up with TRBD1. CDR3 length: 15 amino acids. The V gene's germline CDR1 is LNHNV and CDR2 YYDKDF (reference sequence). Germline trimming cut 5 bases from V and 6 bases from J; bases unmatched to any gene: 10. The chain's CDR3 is CATSENRGRVAEAFF. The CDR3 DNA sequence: TGTGCCACCAGCGAAAACAGGGGGCGGGTGGCTGAAGCTTTCTTT. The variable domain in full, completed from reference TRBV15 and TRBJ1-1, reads DAMVIQNPRYQVTQFGKPVTLSCSQTLNHNVMYWYQQKSSQAPKLLFHYYDKDFNNEADTPDNFQSRRPNTSFCFLDIRSPGLGDTAMYLCATSENRGRVAEAFFGQGTRLTVV.

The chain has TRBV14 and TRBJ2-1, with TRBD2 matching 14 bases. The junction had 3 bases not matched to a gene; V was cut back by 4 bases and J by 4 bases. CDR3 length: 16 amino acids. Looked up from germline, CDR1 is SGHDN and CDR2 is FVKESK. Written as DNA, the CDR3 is TGTGCCAGCAGCCCCTGGACTAGCGGGGGGTACAATGAGCAGTTCTTC. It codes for CASSPWTSGGYNEQFF.

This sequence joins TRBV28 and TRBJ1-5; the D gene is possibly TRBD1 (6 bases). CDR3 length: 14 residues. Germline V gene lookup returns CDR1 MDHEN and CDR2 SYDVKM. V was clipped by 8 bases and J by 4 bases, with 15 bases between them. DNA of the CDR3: TGTGCCAGCCTCCCTCGGACAGAGAATCAGCCCCAGCATTTT. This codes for CASLPRTENQPQHF.

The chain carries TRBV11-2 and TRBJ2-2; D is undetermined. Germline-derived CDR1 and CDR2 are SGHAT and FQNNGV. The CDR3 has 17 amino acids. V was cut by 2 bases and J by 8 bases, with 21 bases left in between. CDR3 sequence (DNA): TGTGCCAGCAGCTTACGGAGCCTCCCTATTGGAACGGGGGAGCTGTTTTTT. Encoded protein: CASSLRSLPIGTGELFF.

In DNA, the CDR3 is TGTGCCAGCAGTTTAAGGGTTAGCGCCTACGAGCAGTACTTC. It translates to CASSLRVSAYEQYF. This sequence joins TRBV27 and TRBJ2-5; D perhaps matches TRBD2 (5 bases). The J call may be incorrect, as the DNA end agrees better with TRBJ2-7. This CDR3 comprises 14 residues. Germline V gene data show CDR1 as MNHEY and CDR2 as SMNVEV (reference sequence).

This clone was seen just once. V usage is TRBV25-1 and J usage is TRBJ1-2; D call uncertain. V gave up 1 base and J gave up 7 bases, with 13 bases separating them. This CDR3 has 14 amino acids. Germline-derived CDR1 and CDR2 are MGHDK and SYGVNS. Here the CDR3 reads CASSESGRTSGYTF. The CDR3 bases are TGTGCCAGCAGTGAATCGGGCAGGACTTCTGGCTACACCTTC.

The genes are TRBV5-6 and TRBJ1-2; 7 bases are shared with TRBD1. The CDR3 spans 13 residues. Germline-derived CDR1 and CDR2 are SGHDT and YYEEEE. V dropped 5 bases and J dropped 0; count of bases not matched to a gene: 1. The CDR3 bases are TGTGCCAGCAGGCAGGGGGCTAACTATGGCTACACCTTC. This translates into CASRQGANYGYTF. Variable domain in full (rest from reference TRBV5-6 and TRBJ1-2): DAGVTQSPTHLIKTRGQQVTLRCSPKSGHDTVSWYQQALGQGPQFIFQYYEEEERQRGNFPDRFSGHQFPNYSSELNVNALLLGDSALYLCASRQGANYGYTFGSGTRLTVV.

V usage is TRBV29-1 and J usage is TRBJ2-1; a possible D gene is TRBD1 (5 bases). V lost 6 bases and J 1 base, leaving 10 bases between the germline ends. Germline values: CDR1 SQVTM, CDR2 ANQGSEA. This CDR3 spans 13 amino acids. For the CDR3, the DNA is TGCAGCGTAGGGGCAGGGTCCTACAATGAGCAGTTCTTC. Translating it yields CSVGAGSYNEQFF.